The 28 T cell receptor beta chains listed next were all sequenced from one sample in a study of naive and memory T cell subsets. The beta constant-region primer was an equimolar mix of two oligonucleotides covering TRBC1 and TRBC2. Four rounds of PCR amplified the ligated cDNA using nested alpha and beta constant-region primers plus SP2. TCRdb re-called the UMI-ligation and nested PCR reads with MiXCR, one entry per CDR3 protein. The table includes roughly 80,000 distinct CDR3 sequences, around 9% detected once. The sequenced sample was naive CD8+ T cells from blood. The receptors come from a human donor in good health.

This clonotype showed up just a few times. The CDR3 protein is CASSLIAGTDTQYF. CDR3 nucleotide sequence: TGTGCCAGCAGTTTAATAGCGGGAACAGATACGCAGTATTTT. The rearrangement uses TRBV27 and TRBJ2-3, with 8 bases that match TRBD2. This CDR3 has 14 amino acids. V was clipped by 2 bases and J by 3 bases; unmatched bases: 1. CDR1 is MNHEY and CDR2 is SMNVEV in the germline V gene (reference sequence).

A few counts support this clonotype. The CDR3: CASSFEDTGELFF. CDR3 bases: TGTGCCAGCAGCTTCGAGGACACCGGGGAGCTGTTTTTT. The V call is TRBV7-2, the J call TRBJ2-2; D is ambiguous. Trimming removed 3 bases at V and 3 bases at J, with 5 bases between. The germline CDR1 and CDR2 sequences are SGHTA and FQGNSA. The CDR3 runs to 13 residues.

This clonotype was seen many times. The V gene is TRBV7-9, the J gene TRBJ1-5; unclear D gene. In germline, CDR1 is SEHNR, CDR2 FQNEAQ (reference sequence). Trimming took off 6 bases at V and 3 bases at J, with 6 bases between the two ends. This CDR3 spans 12 amino acids. In nucleotides, the CDR3 is TGTGCCAGCAGTGCGGACAATCAGCCCCAGCATTTT. Translating it yields CASSADNQPQHF.

This clonotype was counted a few times. V gene TRBV9 combines with J gene TRBJ1-2, with TRBD1 identical over 9 bases. Trimming took 3 bases from V and 4 from J; bases not matched to a gene: 4. The CDR3 loop spans 14 amino acids. The germline gives CDR1 SGDLS, CDR2 YYNGEE. CDR3 loop: CASSEGQGSYGYTF. CDR3 nucleotide sequence: TGTGCCAGCAGCGAGGGACAGGGTAGCTATGGCTACACCTTC. The whole variable domain, remainder taken from reference TRBV9 and TRBJ1-2, is DSGVTQTPKHLITATGQRVTLRCSPRSGDLSVYWYQQSLDQGLQFLIQYYNGEERAKGNILERFSAQQFPDLHSELNLSSLELGDSALYFCASSEGQGSYGYTFGSGTRLTVV.

This clonotype occurred many times. The gene calls are TRBV29-1 and TRBJ2-1, with 9 positions matching TRBD2. With 0 bases clipped from V and 5 bases from J, the junction kept 8 bases outside the gene matches. There are 16 residues in the CDR3. Germline CDR1 SQVTM, CDR2 ANQGSEA. Here the CDR3 reads CSVEDLRGRANNEQFF. The CDR3 DNA follows: TGCAGCGTTGAAGATCTTCGCGGGAGGGCCAACAATGAGCAGTTCTTC.

This clonotype turned up a few times. The chain employs TRBV7-9 and TRBJ2-3; no reliable D call. Trimming took off 5 bases at V and 0 bases at J, with 9 bases between the two ends. Germline V gene lookup returns CDR1 SEHNR and CDR2 FQNEAQ (reference sequence). The CDR3 is made up of 14 amino acids. CDR3 DNA sequence: TGTGCCAGCAGCCCCTCGAAAAGCACAGATACGCAGTATTTT. Translating it yields CASSPSKSTDTQYF.

The rearrangement uses TRBV28 and TRBJ2-7; 9 bases fit TRBD1. Germline V lookup: CDR1 MDHEN, CDR2 SYDVKM. The junction had 22 bases not matched to a gene; V was cut back by 5 bases and J by 2 bases. The CDR3 extends over 20 amino acids. This chain's CDR3 is CASSTPQPGQGNRGTYEQYF. For the CDR3, the DNA is TGTGCCAGCAGTACCCCCCAACCGGGACAGGGAAATCGAGGGACCTACGAGCAGTACTTC.

The CDR3 DNA is TGTGCCAGCAGCAAGGACAAGGGCCCTTCATACGAGCAGTACTTC. Amino acids: CASSKDKGPSYEQYF. The V gene is TRBV12-3 or TRBV12-4, the J gene TRBJ2-7, with TRBD1 as a possible D gene (5 bases). Trimming cost V 6 bases and J 4 bases, with 19 bases left between them. The length of the CDR3 is 15 residues.

This clonotype was detected a few times. V and J are TRBV27 and TRBJ2-7, with TRBD2 as a possible D gene (6 bases). Looked up from germline, CDR1 is MNHEY and CDR2 is SMNVEV (reference sequence). This CDR3 is 13 amino acids long. V was clipped by 8 bases and J by 1 base, with 12 bases between them. The CDR3 region has the DNA TGTGCCAGCGGAGGGCCCCGGTCCTACGAGCAGTACTTC. This translates into CASGGPRSYEQYF.

At least ten counts were recorded for this clonotype. The V gene is TRBV7-6, the J gene TRBJ2-1; D gene uncertain. Germline V CDR1 and CDR2: SGHVS, FNYEAQ. The germline V and J ends were trimmed by 1 base and 2 bases, with 3 bases remaining between them. CDR3 length: 13 residues. CDR3 amino acids: CASSLGTYNEQFF. The CDR3 DNA follows: TGTGCCAGCAGCTTAGGGACCTACAATGAGCAGTTCTTC.

This clonotype was seen a few times. V is TRBV10-3 and J is TRBJ1-1, with D possibly TRBD1 on 5 matching bases. The CDR3 length is 14 residues. The germline gives CDR1 ENHRY, CDR2 SYGVKD. Between the trimmed V and J ends, which lost 1 base and 1 base, there was a span of 7 bases. CDR3: CAISELGGNTEAFF. In DNA form, the CDR3 reads TGTGCCATCAGTGAGTTGGGGGGGAACACTGAAGCTTTCTTT.

This clonotype was seen more than once but under ten times. CDR3 region: CASSIQGDTDTQYF. The CDR3 DNA follows: TGTGCCAGCTCTATACAGGGAGACACAGATACGCAGTATTTT. The V gene is TRBV18, the J gene TRBJ2-3; D may be TRBD1 (6 bases). The CDR3 totals 14 residues. CDR1 KGHSH and CDR2 LQKENI come from the germline V gene. The V end lost 6 bases, the J end lost 2 bases, and 12 bases lay between the germline ends.

In its sample, this clonotype was seen a few times. V and J are TRBV4-3 and TRBJ2-3, with D possibly TRBD2 on 5 matching bases. This CDR3 spans 15 amino acids. Germline V gene data show CDR1 as LGHNA and CDR2 as YSLEER. With 1 base removed from V and 5 bases from J, the gap between germline ends came to 13 bases. The CDR3 DNA reads TGCGCCAGCAGCCAAGTCCGGGGTGCGGGAGATACGCAGTATTTT. It yields the protein CASSQVRGAGDTQYF.

This chain connects TRBV9 to TRBJ2-1; 7 nucleotides agree with TRBD1. Germline V gene sequence: CDR1 SGDLS, CDR2 YYNGEE. J lost 1 base, V lost 3 bases, and 4 bases had no gene match. CDR3 length: 15 residues. As DNA, the CDR3 is TGTGCCAGCAGCGGTGGACAGGCGTCCTACAATGAGCAGTTCTTC. It codes for CASSGGQASYNEQFF.

This clonotype was detected many times. This sequence joins TRBV3-1 and TRBJ2-5; TRBD2 matches 7 bases. Trimming at V came to 0 bases and at J to 5 bases, leaving 6 bases not matched to a gene. CDR3 length: 15 residues. The germline V gene has CDR1 LGHDT and CDR2 YNNKEL (reference sequence). CDR3 sequence reads: CASSQEQRDFETQYF. CDR3 nucleotides: TGTGCCAGCAGCCAAGAGCAGCGGGACTTTGAGACCCAGTACTTC.

There are a few counts of this clonotype. The V gene is TRBV27, the J gene TRBJ1-5; 8 nucleotides line up with TRBD1. V was pared by 6 bases and J by 6 bases, with 7 bases of the junction left unmatched. CDR1 MNHEY and CDR2 SMNVEV come from the germline V gene (reference sequence). The CDR3 length is 14 residues. The chain's CDR3 is CASSPDRGAQPQHF. The CDR3, as DNA: TGTGCCAGCAGCCCTGACAGGGGTGCTCAGCCCCAGCATTTT.

This chain connects TRBV27 to TRBJ2-7, with a possible D match to TRBD2 (6 bases). This CDR3 is 14 amino acids long. CDR1 MNHEY and CDR2 SMNVEV come from the germline V gene (reference sequence). With 5 bases removed from V and 2 bases from J, the gap between germline ends came to 13 bases. For the CDR3, the DNA is TGTGCCAGCAGTCACTGGGGGACTCCCTACGAGCAGTACTTC. Protein sequence: CASSHWGTPYEQYF.

Only a few counts were recorded for this clonotype. The V gene is TRBV18, the J gene TRBJ2-1, with 7 bases identical to TRBD1. V lost 4 bases and J lost 8; bases outside the gene matches: 8. This CDR3 spans 14 amino acids. Per the germline V gene, CDR1 is KGHSH and CDR2 is LQKENI. The CDR3 sequence: CASSRSTGEYEQFF. CDR3 DNA: TGTGCCAGCTCACGTAGTACAGGGGAATATGAGCAGTTCTTC.

The rearrangement links TRBV12-3 or TRBV12-4 to TRBJ2-5; 8 bases align to TRBD1. J was trimmed by 3 bases and V by 6 bases; bases with no gene match: 9. The CDR3 is 15 amino acids. Here the CDR3 DNA reads TGTGCCAGCAGCTCCCTGACAGGGGACAAAGAGACCCAGTACTTC. Amino acids: CASSSLTGDKETQYF.

This clonotype occurred many times. The V call is TRBV7-8, the J call TRBJ2-5, with D unclear. The CDR3 runs 13 residues. The V gene lost 6 bases and the J gene lost 0 bases, with 8 bases spanning the gap. Germline assignment: CDR1 SGHVS and CDR2 FQNEAQ. DNA for the CDR3: TGTGCCAGCAGTGAGAGGTACCAAGAGACCCAGTACTTC. Translated: CASSERYQETQYF.

This clonotype was found many times. The chain employs TRBV12-3 or TRBV12-4 and TRBJ2-1; no clear D gene. The V and J ends lost 8 bases and 2 bases respectively, with 7 bases between them. The CDR3 length is 12 residues. CDR3 loop: CASGSTYNEQFF. The CDR3 DNA reads TGTGCCAGCGGTAGTACCTACAATGAGCAGTTCTTC.

This clonotype was seen at least ten times. The chain is built from TRBV6-2 or TRBV6-3 and TRBJ1-2; D is ambiguous. The CDR3 spans 12 residues. Trimming took 8 bases from V and 8 from J, leaving 15 bases between them. Per the germline V gene, CDR1 is MNHEY and CDR2 is SVGEGT. This chain's CDR3 is CASDSQRRGYTF. CDR3 nucleotides: TGTGCCAGCGATAGTCAGCGGCGGGGCTACACCTTC.

V gene TRBV12-3 or TRBV12-4 combines with J gene TRBJ2-7; possible D gene TRBD2, 5 bases. Trimming cost V 1 base and J 4 bases, with 14 bases left between them. The CDR3 is 15 residues long. As DNA, the CDR3 is TGTGCCAGCAGTTTAGGGGGAGTATCTCTATACGAGCAGTACTTC. It is translated as CASSLGGVSLYEQYF.

A few counts support this clonotype. The chain has TRBV3-1 and TRBJ2-3; D possibly uses TRBD1 or TRBD2 (5 bases each). CDR3 size: 16 residues. Germline V gene lookup returns CDR1 LGHDT and CDR2 YNNKEL (reference sequence). V was pared by 3 bases and J by 1 base, with 14 bases between. The CDR3, as DNA: TGTGCCAGCAGCCAGGGGGATAGCGACCGCACAGATACGCAGTATTTT. Its protein is CASSQGDSDRTDTQYF.

This clonotype was seen a handful of times. This sequence joins TRBV28 and TRBJ1-1; D unresolved. The CDR3 is made up of 14 amino acids. Deletions cut 2 bases from V and 3 bases from J, with 10 bases between. Looked up from germline, CDR1 is MDHEN and CDR2 is SYDVKM. The CDR3 protein is CASSLRQWDTEAFF. The CDR3 nucleotides are TGTGCCAGCAGTTTAAGGCAGTGGGACACTGAAGCTTTCTTT.

This clonotype was detected only a few times. The chain joins TRBV12-3 or TRBV12-4 to TRBJ2-7; no clear D gene. Trimming took 5 bases from V and 0 from J, leaving 11 bases between them. The CDR3 consists of 14 residues. The CDR3 region has the DNA TGTGCCAGCAGTGTGAAGGTCGTCTCCTACGAGCAGTACTTC. This codes for CASSVKVVSYEQYF.

This clonotype was picked up a small number of times. The chain uses TRBV6-1 and TRBJ2-7; 9 bases line up with TRBD2. The CDR3 contains 15 residues. The J segment lost 0 bases and the V segment lost 2 bases, leaving 2 bases of the junction unmatched. The germline V gene has CDR1 MNHNS and CDR2 SASEGT. This chain's CDR3 is CASSESGRFSYEQYF. As DNA, the CDR3 is TGTGCCAGCAGTGAAAGCGGGAGGTTCTCCTACGAGCAGTACTTC.

This sequence joins TRBV4-1 and TRBJ1-1, with 7 nucleotides matching TRBD1. V shed 5 bases, J shed 6 bases, and the junction held 6 bases outside the gene matches. Germline V gene sequence: CDR1 MGHRA, CDR2 YSYEKL. This CDR3 has 13 residues. The CDR3 spells CASSTQGMAEAFF. The CDR3 coding sequence is TGCGCCAGCAGCACACAGGGGATGGCTGAAGCTTTCTTT.